This T cell receptor beta chain was identified in a study of T cell repertoires in cytomegalovirus infection. TCRdb called the reads again in MiXCR, with one record for every CDR3 protein. The sample has approximately 250,000 distinct CDR3 sequences; roughly 10% are singletons. This clonotype was found many times. Germline V gene data show CDR1 as SGHTA and CDR2 as FQGNSA. CDR3 length: 18 residues. V shed 2 bases, J shed 5 bases, and the junction held 16 bases outside the gene matches. V is TRBV7-2 and J is TRBJ1-2; 8 bases map to TRBD1. The sequencing input was PBMCs. The sequence was obtained from a human donor in good health (CMV status not recorded). Some clones in this sample may be carry-over from other donors' samples. CDR3 sequence: CASSLLTGTGHSIYGYTF. As DNA, the CDR3 is TGTGCCAGCAGCTTACTTACCGGGACAGGCCACTCAATTTATGGCTACACCTTC.